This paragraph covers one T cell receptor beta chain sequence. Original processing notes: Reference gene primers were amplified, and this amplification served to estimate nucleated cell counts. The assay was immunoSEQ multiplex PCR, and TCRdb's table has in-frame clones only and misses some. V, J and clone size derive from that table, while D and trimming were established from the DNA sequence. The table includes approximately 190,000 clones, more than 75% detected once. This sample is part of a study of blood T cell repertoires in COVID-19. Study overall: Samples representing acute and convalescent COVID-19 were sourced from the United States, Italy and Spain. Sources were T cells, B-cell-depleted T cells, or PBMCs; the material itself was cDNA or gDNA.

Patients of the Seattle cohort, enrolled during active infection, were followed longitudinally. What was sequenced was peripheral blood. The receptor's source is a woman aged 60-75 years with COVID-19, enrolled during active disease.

The chain's CDR3 is CASTPGENTGELFF. Written as DNA, the CDR3 is TGTGCCAGCACCCCGGGTGAGAACACCGGGGAGCTGTTTTTT. The chain employs TRBV25-1 and TRBJ2-2; D is undetermined. V lost 7 bases to trimming and J lost 1 base, with 10 bases between them. Germline assignment: CDR1 MGHDK and CDR2 SYGVNS. The length of the CDR3 is 14 residues.